The 5 T cell receptor beta chains below were found in one sample sequenced in a study of PD-L1 blockade in urothelial cancer. The method was immunoSEQ multiplex PCR; TCRdb's version includes in-frame clones alone and lacks a portion of them. This sample has some 31,000 clones; approximately 80% occur once, and the top ten carry almost 3%. The sample's time point: peripheral blood 6 weeks after treatment start. The material was PBMCs, obtained around atezolizumab (anti-PD-L1) treatment. These receptors originate from a man between 65 and 85 years old with urothelial cancer.

V and J are TRBV6-6 and TRBJ1-1, with 7 bases aligning to TRBD1. With V trimmed by 7 bases and J by 4 bases, 6 bases remained unmatched. Germline CDR1 MNHNY, CDR2 SVGAGI (reference sequence). This CDR3 is 13 amino acids long. This chain's CDR3 is CASNYRGGTEAFF. DNA of the CDR3: TGTGCCAGCAACTACAGGGGAGGCACTGAAGCTTTCTTT.

The chain combines TRBV10-3 with TRBJ1-2, with 7 bases identical to TRBD1. Germline CDR1 ENHRY, CDR2 SYGVKD. The junction had 2 bases not matched to a gene; V was cut back by 6 bases and J by 4 bases. The CDR3 is 12 residues long. The CDR3 coding sequence is TGTGCCATCAGCCGGGACAGCTATGGCTACACCTTC. Translated: CAISRDSYGYTF.

This clone was seen a single time. V usage is TRBV5-1 and J usage is TRBJ2-7; D not resolved. Germline assignment: CDR1 SGHRS and CDR2 YFSETQ. CDR3 length: 12 residues. V was trimmed by 4 bases and J by 3 bases, leaving 8 bases between them. The CDR3 nucleotides are TGCGCCAGCAGCCAAGACTTCTACGAGCAGTACTTC. It yields the protein CASSQDFYEQYF.

This clone is labeled as medium-sized. The chain is built from TRBV7-6 and TRBJ2-7, with a possible D match to TRBD2 (6 bases). Trimming took 5 bases from V and 6 from J, leaving 14 bases between them. The CDR3 covers 13 residues. In germline, CDR1 is SGHVS, CDR2 FNYEAQ. The CDR3 sequence is CASSTMGGGEQYF. In nucleotides, the CDR3 is TGTGCCAGCAGCACCATGGGGGGTGGCGAGCAGTACTTC.

The chain uses TRBV2 and TRBJ1-4, with 10 nucleotides matching TRBD1. The J segment lost 3 bases and the V segment lost 5 bases, leaving 6 bases of the junction unmatched. This CDR3 is 16 amino acids long. From germline, CDR1 is SNHLY and CDR2 FYNNEI. The CDR3 region is CASSFRQGAANEKLFF. In DNA, the CDR3 is TGTGCCAGCAGTTTTAGACAGGGGGCTGCTAATGAAAAACTGTTTTTT.